The rows below give T cell receptor beta chains drawn from one sample of a study of T cell changes during pregnancy in multiple sclerosis. The protocol was immunoSEQ multiplex PCR, while the TCRdb copy is restricted to in-frame clones and leaves out a portion. The sample includes some 64,000 clones, about nine tenths of them seen just once. The starting material was peripheral blood, obtained in the first trimester of pregnancy. These receptors were obtained from a female donor with multiple sclerosis, enrolled in a pregnancy study. Both conserved end residues are part of each CDR3. The D gene is left open where the match is weak. A clone size is listed for some rows: how often the clone was seen (once, few, many), or a class if it is expanded.

D gene	CDR3 length	J gene	clone size	V gene	CDR3 protein	CDR3 DNA
NA	14	TRBJ2-3	NA	TRBV7-2	CASSPGRRTDTQYF	TGTGCCAGCAGTCCCGGCAGGCGCACAGATACGCAGTATTTT
TRBD2	18	TRBJ2-1	NA	TRBV27	CASSVGLAGAARYNEQFF	TGTGCCAGCAGTGTTGGACTAGCGGGAGCAGCTCGCTACAATGAGCAGTTCTTC
TRBD1	14	TRBJ2-7	once	TRBV30	CACDPGTALYEQYF	TGTGCCTGCGACCCCGGGACAGCCCTCTACGAGCAGTACTTC
NA	12	TRBJ1-2	NA	TRBV10-3	CAISPSEDGYTF	TGTGCCATCAGCCCCAGCGAAGATGGCTACACCTTC
NA	12	TRBJ1-1	NA	TRBV6-6	CASSYTHLEAFF	TGTGCCAGCAGTTACACTCACCTTGAAGCTTTCTTT
NA	14	TRBJ2-7	NA	TRBV28	CASSFSGIKHEQYF	TGTGCCAGCAGTTTCTCCGGGATCAAACACGAGCAGTACTTC
TRBD1	16	TRBJ1-1	NA	TRBV7-8	CASSLERTGWNTEAFF	TGTGCCAGCAGCTTAGAAAGGACAGGGTGGAACACTGAAGCTTTCTTT
TRBD1	13	TRBJ1-5	NA	TRBV29-1	CSASTGGGQPQHF	TGCAGCGCATCGACAGGGGGCGGTCAGCCCCAGCATTTT
TRBD1	15	TRBJ1-2	NA	TRBV5-1	CASSTPGQGPYGYTF	TGCGCCAGCAGCACCCCGGGACAGGGGCCCTATGGCTACACCTTC
NA	17	TRBJ2-7	NA	TRBV19	CASSTSKDTRKFREQYF	TGTGCCAGTAGTACCTCTAAGGACACGCGTAAATTTCGGGAGCAGTACTTC
NA	14	TRBJ2-7	NA	TRBV21-1	CASRFRDYSYEQYF	TGTGCCAGCAGGTTCCGGGATTACTCCTACGAGCAGTACTTC
TRBD1	16	TRBJ2-7	NA	TRBV30	CAGWGQGGPGKNEQYF	TGTGCCGGTTGGGGACAGGGGGGTCCTGGTAAGAACGAGCAGTACTTC
NA	14	TRBJ1-2	NA	TRBV5-4	CASSRAGVELGYTF	TGTGCCAGCAGCCGAGCGGGGGTCGAACTCGGCTACACCTTC
NA	16	TRBJ1-1	NA	TRBV5-1	CASSLGLSGVNTEAFF	TGCGCCAGCAGCTTGGGGTTGAGCGGGGTGAACACTGAAGCTTTCTTT
TRBD2	15	TRBJ2-1	NA	TRBV10-2	CASGAGRGAYNEQFF	TGCGCCAGCGGAGCGGGGCGGGGGGCCTACAATGAGCAGTTCTTC
NA	11	TRBJ1-2	NA	TRBV23-1	CASPRRGGYTF	TGCGCCAGCCCTCGACGGGGTGGCTACACCTTC
TRBD1	15	TRBJ1-1	once	TRBV5-1	CASSSGTGAATEAFF	TGCGCCAGCAGCTCCGGGACAGGGGCCGCCACTGAAGCTTTCTTT
TRBD2	24	TRBJ2-3	NA	TRBV5-1	CASSLTGVYSNPGLAVSSTDTQYF	TGCGCCAGCAGCTTGACAGGGGTCTATTCAAACCCGGGACTAGCGGTTTCTAGCACAGATACGCAGTATTTT
NA	16	TRBJ1-6	NA	TRBV14	CASSPPGRGRNSPLHF	TGTGCCAGCAGCCCCCCAGGCAGGGGCCGCAATTCACCCCTCCACTTT
NA	16	TRBJ1-5	NA	TRBV2	CASSWAGSFSNQPQHF	TGTGCCAGCAGTTGGGCAGGGTCCTTTAGCAATCAGCCCCAGCATTTT
NA	17	TRBJ1-4	NA	TRBV28	CASRPVREKRTNEKLFF	TGTGCCAGCAGACCCGTCCGCGAGAAAAGAACTAATGAAAAACTGTTTTTT
NA	14	TRBJ2-5	NA	TRBV15	CATSRGRTDETQYF	TGTGCCACCAGCAGAGGCCGGACAGATGAGACCCAGTACTTC
TRBD1	16	TRBJ1-2	NA	TRBV19	CASSTLGQGVNYGYTF	TGTGCCAGTAGTACCCTCGGACAGGGGGTGAACTATGGCTACACCTTC
NA	14	TRBJ1-1	NA	TRBV7-6	CASSFEAGGTEAFF	TGTGCCAGCAGCTTCGAGGCGGGGGGGACTGAAGCTTTCTTT
NA	12	TRBJ1-1	NA	TRBV12-5	CASGGQATEAFF	TGTGCTAGTGGCGGTCAGGCCACTGAAGCTTTCTTT
NA	13	TRBJ2-1	NA	TRBV9	CASSESGFNEQFF	TGTGCCAGCAGTGAAAGCGGGTTTAATGAACAGTTCTTC
TRBD1	13	TRBJ1-1	NA	TRBV9	CASSSTGDTEAFF	TGTGCCAGCAGCAGTACAGGGGACACTGAAGCTTTCTTT
NA	16	TRBJ2-5	NA	TRBV5-1	CASSMTGSGRVETQYF	TGCGCCAGCAGCATGACAGGCTCTGGTCGGGTAGAGACCCAGTACTTC
TRBD1	16	TRBJ2-5	NA	TRBV5-6	CASSSESGGLQETQYF	TGTGCCAGCAGCTCAGAGTCAGGGGGCCTCCAAGAGACCCAGTACTTC
TRBD1	14	TRBJ1-2	NA	TRBV27	CASSFQDRAYGYTF	TGTGCCAGCAGTTTCCAGGACAGGGCTTATGGCTACACCTTC
NA	13	TRBJ1-1	NA	TRBV30	CAWSPTGGTEAFF	TGTGCCTGGAGTCCGACGGGGGGCACTGAAGCTTTCTTT
NA	14	TRBJ2-7	NA	TRBV6-6	CASRGWESSYEQYF	TGTGCCAGCAGGGGGTGGGAGAGCTCCTACGAGCAGTACTTC
NA	14	TRBJ2-7	NA	TRBV9	CASSVEEGGYEQYF	TGTGCCAGCAGCGTAGAGGAGGGAGGCTACGAGCAGTACTTC
NA	12	TRBJ1-1	NA	TRBV5-1	CASSLTGAEAFF	TGCGCCAGCAGCCTGACGGGGGCTGAAGCTTTCTTT
TRBD1	16	TRBJ1-2	NA	TRBV6-5	CASSYSGTAANYGYTF	TGTGCCAGCAGTTACTCAGGGACAGCAGCTAACTATGGCTACACCTTC
TRBD1	19	TRBJ2-2	NA	TRBV5-4	CASSFTEGAGGIYTGELFF	TGTGCCAGCAGCTTTACCGAGGGGGCGGGTGGTATTTACACCGGGGAGCTGTTTTTT
NA	13	TRBJ1-3	NA	TRBV11-3	CASSSTEGNTIYF	TGTGCCAGCAGCTCCACGGAGGGAAACACCATATATTTT
TRBD1	14	TRBJ1-6	once	TRBV5-4	CASSGTGRDSPLHF	TGTGCCAGCAGCGGGACAGGGCGGGACTCACCCCTCCACTTT
NA	14	TRBJ1-2	NA	TRBV5-5	CASSLGQASYGYTF	TGTGCCAGCAGCTTGGGGCAGGCAAGCTATGGCTACACCTTC
NA	14	TRBJ2-2	NA	TRBV10-3	CAISESVSTGELFF	TGTGCCATCAGTGAGTCGGTGAGCACCGGGGAGCTGTTTTTT
NA	14	TRBJ2-7	NA	TRBV6-1	CASSVQGIGYEQYF	TGTGCCAGCAGTGTCCAGGGAATTGGCTACGAGCAGTACTTC
TRBD1	15	TRBJ2-7	NA	TRBV5-4	CASSWRTGLQDEQYF	TGTGCCAGCAGCTGGCGGACAGGGTTGCAAGACGAGCAGTACTTC
NA	13	TRBJ2-3	NA	TRBV5-6	CASSLQSLFMQYF	TGTGCCAGCAGCTTACAGAGTCTATTTATGCAGTATTTT
NA	15	TRBJ1-5	NA	TRBV6-6	CASSYSRSGDQPQHF	TGTGCCAGCAGTTACTCGAGGTCGGGGGATCAGCCCCAGCATTTT
TRBD2	16	TRBJ2-3	NA	TRBV5-8	CASSLYRTRSTDTQYF	TGTGCCAGCAGCTTGTACAGGACTAGGAGCACAGATACGCAGTATTTT
NA	14	TRBJ2-7	NA	TRBV9	CASSVGHSPYEQYF	TGTGCCAGCAGCGTAGGTCACAGTCCCTACGAGCAGTACTTC
TRBD1	17	TRBJ2-7	once	TRBV18	CASSPINRDRSSYEQYF	TGTGCCAGCTCACCGATCAACCGGGACAGGAGCTCCTACGAGCAGTACTTC
NA	19	TRBJ1-3	NA	TRBV28	CASSLSSRGPENSGNTIYF	TGTGCCAGCAGTTTATCAAGCAGGGGCCCTGAGAACTCTGGAAACACCATATATTTT
TRBD1	13	TRBJ1-1	NA	TRBV6-1	CASSSTGETEAFF	TGTGCCAGCAGCTCCACAGGGGAAACTGAAGCTTTCTTT
NA	11	TRBJ2-7	NA	TRBV20-1	CSARGIYEQYF	TGCAGTGCGAGGGGGATCTACGAGCAGTACTTC